This T cell receptor (beta chain) comes out of a study of CD4+ T cells in melanoma. A remark on this clone: Its antigen is undetermined.

Study findings and constraints: CD8+ T cell, macrophage and B cell function reportedly correlated with neoantigen-specific CD4+ T cells. Neoantigen-specific CD4+ T cells in melanoma reportedly had diverse differentiation states.

The CDR3 has 13 amino acids. V shed 4 bases, J shed 3 bases, and the junction held 3 bases outside the gene matches. The germline V gene encodes CDR1 SGHRS and CDR2 YFSETQ. Only in-frame clones appear in the TCRdb table, and some are missing; sequencing was by immunoSEQ multiplex PCR. The data show fewer than 15,000 clones, over 60% seen once. What was sequenced was cells from a culture (not recorded whether cultured in vitro). This sequence originates from a human donor with melanoma. The V and J genes are TRBV5-1 and TRBJ1-2; 7 positions agree with TRBD1. The CDR3 here is CASSPQGDYGYTF. The CDR3, as DNA: TGCGCCAGCAGCCCTCAGGGGGACTATGGCTACACCTTC.